The clone carrying this T cell receptor (beta chain) was seen once. Original processing methods: Scientists estimated how many nucleated cells there were by amplifying reference gene primers. Here immunoSEQ multiplex PCR was the method, and the copy in TCRdb shows in-frame clones only, minus some. That table supplies the V and J calls and clone size; D and trimming were determined from the DNA. This table holds approximately 240,000 clones, around 82% found once. The data were obtained in a study of blood T cell repertoires in COVID-19. Whole-study context: Both acute and convalescent COVID-19 samples were obtained from the United States, Italy and Spain. Sample material is recorded as cDNA or gDNA derived from T cells, B-cell-depleted T cells, or PBMCs.

The CDR3 has 16 residues. With 3 bases removed from V and 2 bases from J, the gap between germline ends came to 16 bases. CDR1 is LGHDT, CDR2 YNNKEL, per germline (reference sequence). Sequencing used peripheral blood. V and J are TRBV3-1 (or the pseudogene TRBV3-2) and TRBJ1-2; the D is unclear. This sequence was found in a woman aged 80 or over with active or convalescent COVID-19. This chain's CDR3 is CASSHEGLQSNYGYTF. As DNA, the CDR3 is TGTGCCAGCAGCCACGAGGGATTACAATCGAACTATGGCTACACCTTC.